This TCR beta chain was sequenced during a study of cytomegalovirus exposure and HLA in healthy donors. This clone has a single count. With 60 Vbeta and 13 Jbeta primers, the PCR was carried out. Per the original data handling: In a later analysis, around 12 million of 65 million to 90 million unique beta chains occurred in at least two donors. This table comes from immunoSEQ multiplex PCR, and its TCRdb copy is limited to in-frame clones, with some not included. V and J calls and clone size are copied from that table; D and trimming were computed from the DNA. The profile shows about 150,000 clones, approximately 80% of them singletons. V was clipped by 5 bases and J by 6 bases, with 14 bases between them. This CDR3 spans 13 amino acids. Germline-derived CDR1 and CDR2 are LNHDA and SQIVND (reference sequence).

The sequence derives from a middle-aged woman in good health and CMV-seronegative. Sequencing was performed on PBMCs. The chain joins TRBV19 to TRBJ2-7, with a weak D call TRBD1 (5 bases). The CDR3 nucleotides read TGTGCCAGTAGTTGGGATCAGGGTACCGAGCAGTACTTC. Protein product: CASSWDQGTEQYF. Full variable domain (outside the CDR3, taken from reference TRBV19 and TRBJ2-7): DGGITQSPKYLFRKEGQNVTLSCEQNLNHDAMYWYRQDPGQGLRLIYYSQIVNDFQKGDIAEGYSVSREKKESFPLTVTSAQKNPTAFYLCASSWDQGTEQYFGPGTRLTVT.